These 13 T cell receptor beta chains share one sample of origin, sequenced in a study of beta chain features in type 1 diabetes. The study's findings and limits: Across all four CD4+ subsets, people with type 1 diabetes showed modestly shorter TCRB CDR3s.

Their specific antigens are unknown. Expressed TCRB transcripts were sequenced after all isolated RNA was converted to cDNA. This table comes from immunoSEQ multiplex PCR, and its TCRdb copy is limited to in-frame clones, with some not included. The data contain around 26,000 clones, 55% to 70% of them singletons. Sequencing used stem cell memory CD4+ T cells from blood. The receptors were sampled from a woman between 40 and 50 years old with type 1 diabetes.

The rearrangement uses TRBV7-9 and TRBJ1-1, with D possibly matching TRBD1 (6 bases). This CDR3 is 14 amino acids long. V lost 1 base, J lost 1 base, and 7 bases lay in between. Looked up from germline, CDR1 is SEHNR and CDR2 is FQNEAQ (reference sequence). In DNA form, the CDR3 reads TGTGCCAGCAGCTTAGGGACAGCGAACACTGAAGCTTTCTTT. The encoded protein is CASSLGTANTEAFF.

This clone was counted a few times. The chain is built from TRBV11-3 and TRBJ2-3; 10 nucleotides match TRBD2. The CDR3 sequence is 17 residues long. V trimming: 1 base; J trimming: 2 bases; junction bases outside the gene matches: 6. Germline V CDR1 and CDR2: SGHNT, YENEEA. This chain's CDR3 is CASSLGVLAGDTDTQYF. Written as DNA, the CDR3 is TGTGCCAGCAGCTTAGGGGTGCTAGCGGGGGACACAGATACGCAGTATTTT.

This clone was found a few times. The DNA for the CDR3 is TGCGCCAGCAGCCAAGGTCAGGGCATTGCTAATGAAAAACTGTTTTTT. Translation: CASSQGQGIANEKLFF. The chain links TRBV4-3 to TRBJ1-4, with D possibly matching TRBD1 (5 bases). The CDR3 consists of 16 residues. CDR1 and CDR2 from the germline V gene are LGHNA and YSLEER. Trimming shortened V by 1 base and J by 3 bases, and 12 bases separated the two germline ends.

The chain links TRBV7-9 to TRBJ1-5, with 9 bases aligning to TRBD1. CDR3 size: 14 residues. The ends lost 3 bases at V and 7 bases at J; junction bases unmatched: 4. The germline V gene has CDR1 SEHNR and CDR2 FQNEAQ (reference sequence). CDR3 nucleotides: TGTGCCAGCAGCTTCGGGACAGGGATCCAGCCCCAGCATTTT. Its protein is CASSFGTGIQPQHF.

The chain carries TRBV20-1 and TRBJ1-2; the D gene is possibly TRBD1 (5 bases). CDR3 length: 11 residues. V lost 8 bases and J lost 4, with 11 bases in between. Germline loops: CDR1 DFQATT, CDR2 SNEGSKA (reference sequence). Here the CDR3 reads CSWAGRYGYTF. DNA of the CDR3: TGCAGTTGGGCAGGGCGCTATGGCTACACCTTC.

This clone was recorded a few times. The chain joins TRBV30 to TRBJ1-1, with unresolved D. The CDR3 is 14 amino acids. CDR1 and CDR2 from the germline V gene are GTSNPN and SVGIG (reference sequence). V dropped 2 bases and J dropped 6 bases, with 16 bases sitting between them. The CDR3 bases are TGTGCCTGGAGTCCCTCGCCGGGTCGGGCTGAAGCTTTCTTT. As protein: CAWSPSPGRAEAFF.

This chain joins TRBV5-8 and TRBJ1-2, with D possibly being TRBD1 (6 bases). Germline CDR1 reads SGHTS; CDR2 reads YDEGEE. This CDR3 has 14 amino acids. Trimming cost V 2 bases and J 3 bases, with 11 bases left between them. The CDR3 spells CASSFRGEDYGYTF. The CDR3 DNA is TGTGCCAGCAGCTTCAGGGGAGAGGACTATGGCTACACCTTC.

The gene calls are TRBV7-9 and TRBJ1-2; D is possibly TRBD1 (5 bases). The CDR3 loop spans 12 amino acids. V dropped 5 bases and J dropped 8 bases, with 12 bases sitting between them. Germline CDR1 is SEHNR and CDR2 is FQNEAQ (reference sequence). The CDR3 here is CASSQGQGGYTF. The CDR3 DNA reads as TGTGCCAGCAGCCAGGGCCAGGGAGGCTACACCTTC.

Only one count was recorded for this clone. The chain joins TRBV6-1 to TRBJ2-7, with a possible D match to TRBD1 (5 bases). This CDR3 comprises 16 residues. Deletions cut 2 bases from V and 4 bases from J, with 18 bases between. Germline values: CDR1 MNHNS, CDR2 SASEGT. CDR3: CASSESVSRAVYEQYF. Written as DNA, the CDR3 is TGTGCCAGCAGTGAATCGGTGAGCAGGGCGGTTTACGAGCAGTACTTC.

The gene calls are TRBV6-1 and TRBJ2-7, with D unclear. V lost 8 bases to trimming and J lost 7 bases, with 18 bases between them. From germline, CDR1 is MNHNS and CDR2 SASEGT. The CDR3 contains 13 residues. DNA of the CDR3: TGTGCCAGCCATCCGACGTACGTCGGGGAGCAGTACTTC. Its protein is CASHPTYVGEQYF.

The chain is built from TRBV7-8 and TRBJ2-1; 11 bases agree with TRBD1. CDR1 is SGHVS, CDR2 FQNEAQ, per germline. CDR3 size: 15 residues. Trimming removed 2 bases from V and 7 bases from J; junction bases left unmatched: 4. The CDR3 nucleotides are TGTGCCAGCAGCTTAAACGGACAGGGGGCGAATGAGCAGTTCTTC. Amino acids: CASSLNGQGANEQFF. The whole variable domain, remainder taken from reference TRBV7-8 and TRBJ2-1, is GAGVSQSPRYKVAKRGQDVALRCDPISGHVSLFWYQQALGQGPEFLTYFQNEAQLDKSGLPSDRFFAERPEGSVSTLKIQRTQQEDSAVYLCASSLNGQGANEQFFGPGTRLTVL.

V and J are TRBV6-6 and TRBJ1-1; D is unresolved. The germline gives CDR1 MNHNY, CDR2 SVGAGI (reference sequence). The CDR3 runs to 14 residues. Trimming left V 1 base short and J 5 bases short, with 11 bases between. The CDR3 DNA sequence: TGTGCCAGCAGTTACTACACGGCGGGGACTGAAGCTTTCTTT. It is translated as CASSYYTAGTEAFF.

Only one count was recorded for this clone. V is TRBV11-2 and J is TRBJ1-1; TRBD1 agrees at 10 bases. Germline V gives CDR1 SGHAT, CDR2 FQNNGV. V gave up 6 bases and J gave up 5 bases; unmatched junction bases: 9. The CDR3 consists of 15 residues. The CDR3, as DNA: TGTGCCAGCAGAACACCGGGACAGGGGATGACTGAAGCTTTCTTT. This codes for CASRTPGQGMTEAFF. Based on the CDR3 plus reference TRBV11-2 and TRBJ1-1, the full variable domain is EAGVAQSPRYKIIEKRQSVAFWCNPISGHATLYWYQQILGQGPKLLIQFQNNGVVDDSQLPKDRFSAERLKGVDSTLKIQPAKLEDSAVYLCASRTPGQGMTEAFFGQGTRLTVV.